This T cell receptor (beta chain) originates from a study of blood T cell repertoires in COVID-19. Sequenced by immunoSEQ multiplex PCR; TCRdb stores in-frame clones only, minus some. The table records roughly 200,000 clones, roughly 84% of them present only once. Germline values: CDR1 MGHDK, CDR2 SYGVNS. V gave up 6 bases and J gave up 7 bases, with 15 bases separating them. This CDR3 has 13 amino acids. Each participant's cohort was designated according to participant-reported clinical history. This clonotype was obtained from a man aged 25 to 40 in a cohort exposed to, infected with or recovered from COVID-19 (not recorded which). This chain uses TRBV25-1 with TRBJ1-1; tentatively, D is TRBD1 (5 bases). Sequences were obtained from PBMCs or T cells enriched from blood (not recorded which). As DNA, the CDR3 is TGTGCCAGCAGGCGGGGGGGTCTTCTTGAAGCTTTCTTT. Protein product: CASRRGGLLEAFF.